The T cell receptor (beta chain) described here comes from a study of T cell responses to AZD1222 COVID-19 vaccine. Study observations and caveats: The repertoires were collected only after the peak T cell response. Recipients of AZD1222 seropositive at baseline numbered only 5 or 6.

Note on this clone: As yet, its antigen is unknown.

There are 14 residues in the CDR3. The J segment lost 1 base and the V segment lost 2 bases, leaving 0 bases of the junction unmatched. Germline CDR1 reads MNHNY; CDR2 reads SVGAGI (reference sequence). Assay used: immunoSEQ multiplex PCR; TCRdb lists only in-frame clones, some missing. The sample shows more than 95,000 clones, more than 70% of them seen only once. Material: peripheral blood, obtained on day 0 of AZD1222 vaccination. This receptor was taken from an adult in good health. The rearrangement uses TRBV6-6 and TRBJ2-5; 8 bases align to TRBD1. This CDR3 is CASSYGQGQETQYF. Written as DNA, the CDR3 is TGTGCCAGCAGTTACGGACAGGGCCAAGAGACCCAGTACTTC.